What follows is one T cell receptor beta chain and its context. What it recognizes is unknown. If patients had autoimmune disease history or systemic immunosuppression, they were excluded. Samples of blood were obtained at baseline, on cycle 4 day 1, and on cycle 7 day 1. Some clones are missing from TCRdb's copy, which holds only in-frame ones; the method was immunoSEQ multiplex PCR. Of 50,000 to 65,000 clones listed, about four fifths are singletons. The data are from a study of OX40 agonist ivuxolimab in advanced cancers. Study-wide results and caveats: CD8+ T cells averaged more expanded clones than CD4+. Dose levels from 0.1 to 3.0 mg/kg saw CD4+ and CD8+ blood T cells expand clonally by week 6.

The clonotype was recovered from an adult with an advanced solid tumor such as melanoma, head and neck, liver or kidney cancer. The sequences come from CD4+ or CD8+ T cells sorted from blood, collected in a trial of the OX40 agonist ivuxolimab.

As DNA, the CDR3 is TGCGCCAGCAGCCAAGATCTGAGCGGAACTAACTATGGCTACACCTTC. This gives the protein CASSQDLSGTNYGYTF. The rearrangement joins TRBV4-3 to TRBJ1-2, with no clear D. Trimming left V 0 bases short and J 0 bases short, with 11 bases between. The CDR3 is made up of 16 amino acids. Germline V gene lookup returns CDR1 LGHNA and CDR2 YSLEER.